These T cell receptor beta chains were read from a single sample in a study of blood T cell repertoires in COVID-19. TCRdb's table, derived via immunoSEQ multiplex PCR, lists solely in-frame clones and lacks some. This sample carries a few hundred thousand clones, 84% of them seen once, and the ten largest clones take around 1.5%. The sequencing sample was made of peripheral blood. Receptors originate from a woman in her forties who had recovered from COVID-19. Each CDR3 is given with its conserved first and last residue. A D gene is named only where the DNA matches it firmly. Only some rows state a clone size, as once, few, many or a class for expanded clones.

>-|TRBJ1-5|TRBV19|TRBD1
TGTGCCAGTAGTATAACCGGGACAGGGTCAGGGCAGCCCCAGCATTTT
CASSITGTGSGQPQHF
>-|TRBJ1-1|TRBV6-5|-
TGTGCCAGCAGTTACTCGATGGGGGGAGGTGGCACTGAAGCTTTCTTT
CASSYSMGGGGTEAFF
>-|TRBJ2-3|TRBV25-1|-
TGTGCCAGCAGTGAAGTCGAAGGGGTTTCAGATACGCAGTATTTT
CASSEVEGVSDTQYF
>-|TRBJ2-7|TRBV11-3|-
TGTGCCAGCAGCCAGACAGGCTACTACGAGCAGTACTTC
CASSQTGYYEQYF
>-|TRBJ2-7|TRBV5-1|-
TGCGCCAGCAGTTCCCAGTCCTCGGAGCAGTACTTC
CASSSQSSEQYF
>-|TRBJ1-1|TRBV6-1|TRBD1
TGTGCCAGCAGTGCTTCGGGACAGGGGAACAGTGGAACTGAAGCTTTCTTT
CASSASGQGNSGTEAFF
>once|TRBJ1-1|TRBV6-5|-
TGTGCCACCTACAGGGTAATGAACACTGAAGCTTTCTTT
CATYRVMNTEAFF
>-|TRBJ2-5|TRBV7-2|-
TGTGCCAGCAGCTTCCAGGGGTCATTGGAGACCCAGTACTTC
CASSFQGSLETQYF
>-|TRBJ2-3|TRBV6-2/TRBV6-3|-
TGTGCCAGCAGTTACTCAGGGGTTGATGATACGCAGTATTTT
CASSYSGVDDTQYF
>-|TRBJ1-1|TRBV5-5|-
TGTGCCAGCAGTGTCTCGGTGAACACTGAAGCTTTCTTT
CASSVSVNTEAFF
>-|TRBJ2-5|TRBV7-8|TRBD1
TGTGCCAGCAGCTACCGTGGGGACAGGTCGGGCCAAGAGACCCAGTACTTC
CASSYRGDRSGQETQYF
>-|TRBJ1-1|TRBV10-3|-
TGTGCCATCAGTGGCCTGGGGGGAAACACTGAAGCTTTCTTT
CAISGLGGNTEAFF
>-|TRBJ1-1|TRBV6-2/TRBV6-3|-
TGTGCCAGCAGCATGGATTACGGACAGAACACTGAAGCTTTCTTT
CASSMDYGQNTEAFF
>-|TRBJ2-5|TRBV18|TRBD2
TGTGCCAGCTCACCGGCCGGGACTAGCGGGATGGAGACCCAGTACTTC
CASSPAGTSGMETQYF
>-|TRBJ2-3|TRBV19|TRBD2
TGTGCCAGTGGATTAGCGGGGGGGCTGACAGATACGCAGTATTTT
CASGLAGGLTDTQYF
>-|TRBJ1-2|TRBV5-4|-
TGTGCCAGCACCACCTCAGAGGTCTATGGCTACACCTTC
CASTTSEVYGYTF
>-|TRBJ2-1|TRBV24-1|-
TGTGCCACCAGTGATCCCCATTGGGCAGGGTTCTACAATGAGCAGTTCTTC
CATSDPHWAGFYNEQFF
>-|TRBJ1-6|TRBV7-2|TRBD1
TGTGCCAGCAAACCTCCGGGACAGGGGGTTTCACCCCTCCACTTT
CASKPPGQGVSPLHF
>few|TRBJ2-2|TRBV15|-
TGTGCCACCAGCCGAGAACATAGCGGGAACACCGGGGAGCTGTTTTTT
CATSREHSGNTGELFF
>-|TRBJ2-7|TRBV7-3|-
TGTGCCAGCAGCCCAACAGCAACAGGGACCGAGCAGTACTTC
CASSPTATGTEQYF
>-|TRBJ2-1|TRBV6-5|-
TGTGCCAGCAGCCTTAAACAGGGTTACAATGAGCAGTTCTTC
CASSLKQGYNEQFF
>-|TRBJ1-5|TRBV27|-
TGTGCCAGCGGACTGGGGTATAGCAATCAGCCCCAGCATTTT
CASGLGYSNQPQHF
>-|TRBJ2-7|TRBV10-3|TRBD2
TGTGCCATCAGTGAAAGCGGGGGGCCCAGCGAGCAGTACTTC
CAISESGGPSEQYF
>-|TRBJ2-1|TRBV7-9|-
TGTGCCAGCAGCTTAGCGGGGCTTGCGCGCAATGAGCAGTTCTTC
CASSLAGLARNEQFF
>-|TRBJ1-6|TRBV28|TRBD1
TGTGCCAGCAGTTTAGGGACAGGGTCACCCCTCCACTTT
CASSLGTGSPLHF
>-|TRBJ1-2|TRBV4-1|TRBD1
TGCGCCAGCAGCCGTGAGACAGGGGGCGTCGGCTACACCTTC
CASSRETGGVGYTF
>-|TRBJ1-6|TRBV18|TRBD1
TGTGCCAGCTCACCACCGTCAGGGGGTCGCTCACCCCTCCACTTT
CASSPPSGGRSPLHF
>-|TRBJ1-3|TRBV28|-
TGTGCCAGCGCCCCCGGCGGGACCGGAAACACCATATATTTT
CASAPGGTGNTIYF
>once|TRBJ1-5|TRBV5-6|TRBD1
TGTGCCAGCAGCTTATTGACAGGGGCTAATCAGCCCCAGCATTTT
CASSLLTGANQPQHF
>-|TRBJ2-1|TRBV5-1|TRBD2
TGCGCCAGCAGCTTGGGTCGGGCGGGGGACAATGAGCAGTTCTTC
CASSLGRAGDNEQFF
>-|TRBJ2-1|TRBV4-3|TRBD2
TGCGCCAGCAGCCAAGATAAGGCAGCGGGGGATACCTACAATGAGCAGTTCTTC
CASSQDKAAGDTYNEQFF
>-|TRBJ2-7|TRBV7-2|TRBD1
TGTGCCAGCAGCCCACTACAGGGGTCCTACGAGCAGTACTTC
CASSPLQGSYEQYF
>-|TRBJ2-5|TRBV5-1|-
TGCGCCAGCAGCTCCACGTCTCAGGTGCAAGAGACCCAGTACTTC
CASSSTSQVQETQYF
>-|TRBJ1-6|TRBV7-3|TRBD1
TGTGCCAGCAGCGCCCAGGGGGTAAATTCACCCCTCCACTTT
CASSAQGVNSPLHF
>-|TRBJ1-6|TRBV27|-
TGTGCCAGCAGTTTATCGACAGTGACCCATTCACCCCTCCACTTT
CASSLSTVTHSPLHF
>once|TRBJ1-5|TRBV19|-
TGTGCCAGCAGGAGGGAAAGCGGGGGAATTAGCAATCAGCCCCAGCATTTT
CASRRESGGISNQPQHF
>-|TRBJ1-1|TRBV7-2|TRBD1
TGTGCCAGCAGCTACGGACAGGGTCCCGCTTTCTTT
CASSYGQGPAFF
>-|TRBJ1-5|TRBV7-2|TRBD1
TGTGCCAGCAGCATGGGACAGGGGTTAAGTCAGCCCCAGCATTTT
CASSMGQGLSQPQHF
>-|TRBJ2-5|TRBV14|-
TGTGCCAGCAGCCAAGGGAGGCGGGACTTCCAAGAGACCCAGTACTTC
CASSQGRRDFQETQYF
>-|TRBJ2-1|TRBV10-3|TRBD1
TGTGCCACGCGAGGGCCGGACAGGGGATCTTTTGATGAGCAGTTCTTC
CATRGPDRGSFDEQFF
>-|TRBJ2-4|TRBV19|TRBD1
TGTGCCAGTAGTATACGACAGGGGCTAGCCAAAAACATTCAGTACTTC
CASSIRQGLAKNIQYF
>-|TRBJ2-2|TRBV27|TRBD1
TGTGCCAGCAGTTCCATTGGGGACAGGGCGAACACCGGGGAGCTGTTTTTT
CASSSIGDRANTGELFF
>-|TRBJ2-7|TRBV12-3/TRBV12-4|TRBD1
TGTGCCAGCAGTTACAGGGGGTTCTACGAGCAGTACTTC
CASSYRGFYEQYF
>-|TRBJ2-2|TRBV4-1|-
TGCGCCAGCAGCCTATCCGGAGGTAGGGAAGTAAGGAACACCGGGGAGCTGTTTTTT
CASSLSGGREVRNTGELFF
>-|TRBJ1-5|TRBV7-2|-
TGTGCCAGCAGGTCAGTCATGGGAGATCAGCCCCAGCATTTT
CASRSVMGDQPQHF
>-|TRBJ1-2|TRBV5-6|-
TGTGCCAGCACCCACGGAGGGGAAGGCTACACCTTC
CASTHGGEGYTF
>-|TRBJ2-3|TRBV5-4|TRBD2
TGTGCCAGCAGCTTGGGTGGTCAGCGGGGGGATGTAGATACGCAGTATTTT
CASSLGGQRGDVDTQYF
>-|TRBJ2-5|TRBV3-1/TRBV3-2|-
TGTGCCAGCAGCCAAGAACGGGTTGGCAGCCAAGAGACCCAGTACTTC
CASSQERVGSQETQYF
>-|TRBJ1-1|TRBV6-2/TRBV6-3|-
TGTGCCAGCAGCCAAACAGGGTGGGAGAACACTGAAGCTTTCTTT
CASSQTGWENTEAFF
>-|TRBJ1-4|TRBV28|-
TGTGCCAGCAGTTTCTCTGCAAGTGGGAGACTGTTTTTT
CASSFSASGRLFF
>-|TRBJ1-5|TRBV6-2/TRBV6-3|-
TGTGCCAGCAGTTACCCGCGGACAGACCCCCAGCCCCAGCATTTT
CASSYPRTDPQPQHF
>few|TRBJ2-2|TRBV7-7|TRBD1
TGTGCTAGCAGCCCCGGGACAGGGAGTGCCGGGGAGCTGTTTTTT
CASSPGTGSAGELFF
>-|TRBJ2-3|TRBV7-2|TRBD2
TGTGCCAGCACCACACAAACGGGGGGGGGTTCAGATACGCAGTATTTT
CASTTQTGGGSDTQYF
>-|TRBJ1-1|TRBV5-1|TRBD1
TGCGCCAGCAGCTTGGGAGGACAGGGGGTAGGTGCTGAAGCTTTCTTT
CASSLGGQGVGAEAFF